These 25 T cell receptor beta chains came from one sample sequenced in a study of blood T cell repertoires in COVID-19. The table came from immunoSEQ multiplex PCR; TCRdb's copy has only in-frame clones and leaves some out. The data show approximately 50,000 clones, with 75% to 95% seen just once and about 5.1% held by the top ten. Sequencing input: peripheral blood. These receptors came from a man between 65 and 85 years old with acute or convalescent COVID-19.

The CDR3, as DNA: TGTGCCAGCAGCTCGACAGATACGCAGTATTTT. Amino acids: CASSSTDTQYF. This sequence joins TRBV7-9 and TRBJ2-3; D unresolved. The CDR3 runs 11 residues. Trimming pared 4 bases from V and 3 bases from J, leaving 2 bases between. The germline CDR1 and CDR2 sequences are SEHNR and FQNEAQ (reference sequence).

V is TRBV12-3 or TRBV12-4 and J is TRBJ2-3, with TRBD1 identical over 7 bases. With 5 bases clipped from V and 3 bases from J, the junction kept 2 bases outside the gene matches. This CDR3 is 13 amino acids long. In DNA form, the CDR3 reads TGTGCCAGCAGTAAGGGACAGACAGATACGCAGTATTTT. This translates into CASSKGQTDTQYF.

The chain employs TRBV7-3 and TRBJ2-2; D unresolved. Deletions cut 4 bases from V and 8 bases from J, with 14 bases between. CDR1 is SGHTA and CDR2 is FQGTGA in the germline V gene. The CDR3 consists of 14 residues. The CDR3, as DNA: TGTGCCAGCAGCTCCGGGTATCAATCGGGGGAGCTGTTTTTT. This encodes CASSSGYQSGELFF.

This chain uses TRBV7-2 with TRBJ2-3, with 11 bases fitting TRBD2. Germline assignment: CDR1 SGHTA and CDR2 FQGNSA. V lost 5 bases and J lost 5; bases outside the gene matches: 3. This CDR3 has 14 residues. CDR3 protein: CASSKLAGGDTQYF. CDR3 nucleotide sequence: TGTGCCAGCAGCAAGCTAGCGGGGGGAGATACGCAGTATTTT.

This chain connects TRBV7-9 to TRBJ2-3, with TRBD2 identical over 12 bases. The CDR3 has 19 residues. The V segment lost 3 bases and the J segment 5 bases; nucleotides outside the gene matches: 15. The germline V gene has CDR1 SEHNR and CDR2 FQNEAQ (reference sequence). The CDR3 sequence is CASSFSPTSGGELRDTQYF. Written as DNA, the CDR3 is TGTGCCAGCAGCTTCTCCCCGACTAGCGGGGGCGAACTGAGAGATACGCAGTATTTT.

V gene TRBV4-1 combines with J gene TRBJ1-5, with a possible D match to TRBD1 (5 bases). Trimming pared 1 base from V and 7 bases from J, leaving 11 bases between. CDR1 and CDR2 from the germline V gene are MGHRA and YSYEKL. The CDR3 sequence is 14 residues long. The CDR3 loop is CASSQGEGAQPQHF. Written as DNA, the CDR3 is TGCGCCAGCAGCCAAGGGGAAGGGGCCCAGCCCCAGCATTTT.

The rearrangement uses TRBV4-2 and TRBJ2-5, with TRBD2 as a possible D gene (6 bases). The germline CDR1 and CDR2 sequences are LGHNA and YNFKEQ. The V end was cut by 0 bases, the J end by 4 bases, with 9 bases between. The CDR3 totals 14 residues. CDR3 loop: CASSQDVGGETQYF. DNA for the CDR3: TGTGCCAGCAGCCAAGATGTGGGGGGAGAGACCCAGTACTTC.

The chain combines TRBV2 with TRBJ1-5, with D possibly being TRBD1 (6 bases). The germline V gene has CDR1 SNHLY and CDR2 FYNNEI. The CDR3 runs 16 residues. V was cut by 6 bases and J by 0 bases, with 15 bases left in between. The CDR3 bases are TGTGCCAGCAGCGGACAGCCCCAATATAGCAATCAGCCCCAGCATTTT. Translated, it gives CASSGQPQYSNQPQHF. Supplemented by reference TRBV2 and TRBJ1-5, the full variable domain reads EPEVTQTPSHQVTQMGQEVILRCVPISNHLYFYWYRQILGQKVEFLVSFYNNEISEKSEIFDDQFSVERPDGSNFTLKIRSTKLEDSAMYFCASSGQPQYSNQPQHFGDGTRLSIL.

The rearrangement uses TRBV4-3 and TRBJ1-2, with 8 bases identical to TRBD1. Looked up from germline, CDR1 is LGHNA and CDR2 is YSLEER. The V segment lost 2 bases and the J segment 7 bases; nucleotides outside the gene matches: 9. The CDR3 sequence is 15 residues long. CDR3 in DNA: TGCGCCAGCAGCCAATCTTTCGCAGGGGGCAGTGGCTACACCTTC. Its protein is CASSQSFAGGSGYTF.

The rearrangement uses TRBV5-5 and TRBJ1-2; TRBD1 agrees at 11 bases. CDR1 and CDR2 (germline): SGHKS, YYEKEE (reference sequence). The CDR3 runs 16 residues. V was pared by 4 bases and J by 2 bases, with 7 bases of the junction left unmatched. CDR3 region: CASSIGTGGSNYGYTF. CDR3 bases: TGTGCCAGCAGCATCGGGACAGGGGGATCGAACTATGGCTACACCTTC.

The chain has TRBV5-1 and TRBJ1-1; 12 bases are shared with TRBD1. Germline CDR1 is SGHRS and CDR2 is YFSETQ. The CDR3 is 17 residues long. Losses at the gene ends were 2 bases for V and 0 bases for J; bases not matched to a gene: 5. CDR3 loop: CASSFPGQGALNTEAFF. The CDR3 nucleotides are TGCGCCAGCAGCTTTCCGGGACAGGGGGCCCTGAACACTGAAGCTTTCTTT.

This clone was seen only a few times. This sequence joins TRBV6-4 and TRBJ2-3; 13 positions agree with TRBD2. Germline assignment: CDR1 MRHNA and CDR2 SNTAGT. With 2 bases clipped from V and 4 bases from J, the junction kept 0 bases outside the gene matches. The CDR3 has 15 residues. The chain's CDR3 is CASSDTSGGADTQYF. The CDR3 DNA reads as TGTGCCAGCAGTGACACTAGCGGGGGGGCAGATACGCAGTATTTT.

The V call is TRBV15, the J call TRBJ2-5; 13 positions match TRBD2. The germline gives CDR1 LNHNV, CDR2 YYDKDF (reference sequence). The CDR3 has 17 residues. J gave up 5 bases and V 1 base, and 7 bases lay outside the gene matches. Written as DNA, the CDR3 is TGTGCCACCAGCAGAGTAAAGGGGACTAGCGGGGAGGAGACCCAGTACTTC. It encodes CATSRVKGTSGEETQYF. The variable domain in full, completed from reference TRBV15 and TRBJ2-5, reads DAMVIQNPRYQVTQFGKPVTLSCSQTLNHNVMYWYQQKSSQAPKLLFHYYDKDFNNEADTPDNFQSRRPNTSFCFLDIRSPGLGDTAMYLCATSRVKGTSGEETQYFGPGTRLLVL.

The chain recombines TRBV3-1 (or the pseudogene TRBV3-2) with TRBJ2-2; D ambiguous. The germline V gene has CDR1 LGHDT and CDR2 YNNKEL (reference sequence). The CDR3 is 12 residues long. Trimming pared 4 bases from V and 5 bases from J, leaving 5 bases between. The CDR3: CASSRTTGELFF. CDR3 bases: TGTGCCAGCAGCCGAACAACCGGGGAGCTGTTTTTT.

The J gene is TRBJ2-1, the V gene TRBV18; TRBD1 agrees at 10 bases. With V trimmed by 2 bases and J by 7 bases, 2 bases remained unmatched. Germline V gene lookup returns CDR1 KGHSH and CDR2 LQKENI. The CDR3 is made up of 14 amino acids. CDR3 nucleotides: TGTGCCAGCTCACCAGGGACAGGGGATAATGAGCAGTTCTTC. Translated: CASSPGTGDNEQFF. Full variable domain (missing parts from reference TRBV18 and TRBJ2-1): NAGVMQNPRHLVRRRGQEARLRCSPMKGHSHVYWYRQLPEEGLKFMVYLQKENIIDESGMPKERFSAEFPKEGPSILRIQQVVRGDSAAYFCASSPGTGDNEQFFGPGTRLTVL.

This clone was observed a single time. The chain uses TRBV10-3 and TRBJ2-1; 11 nucleotides align to TRBD2. Germline trimming cut 4 bases from V and 10 bases from J; bases unmatched to any gene: 6. Germline V lookup: CDR1 ENHRY, CDR2 SYGVKD. The CDR3 runs to 14 residues. As DNA, the CDR3 is TGTGCCATCAGTGCCCTAGCGGGGGGCCGCGAGCAGTTCTTC. It translates to CAISALAGGREQFF.

This clone has just a few counts. The rearrangement links TRBV19 to TRBJ1-5; D may be TRBD1 (6 bases). V lost 6 bases to trimming and J lost 7 bases, with 16 bases between them. This CDR3 is built from 14 residues. Germline V gene sequence: CDR1 LNHDA, CDR2 SQIVND (reference sequence). CDR3 in amino acids: CASRKTGGGQPQHF. Written as DNA, the CDR3 is TGTGCCAGTAGAAAGACAGGTGGCGGCCAGCCCCAGCATTTT. The full variable domain, rest sourced from reference TRBV19 and TRBJ1-5, is DGGITQSPKYLFRKEGQNVTLSCEQNLNHDAMYWYRQDPGQGLRLIYYSQIVNDFQKGDIAEGYSVSREKKESFPLTVTSAQKNPTAFYLCASRKTGGGQPQHFGDGTRLSIL.

The rearrangement uses TRBV7-3 and TRBJ2-3; 13 bases map to TRBD2. In germline, CDR1 is SGHTA, CDR2 FQGTGA. The J segment lost 4 bases and the V segment lost 3 bases, leaving 1 base of the junction unmatched. The CDR3 runs 15 residues. In nucleotides, the CDR3 is TGTGCCAGCAGCTTCGGGACTAGCGGGGCAGATACGCAGTATTTT. Its protein product is CASSFGTSGADTQYF.

V is TRBV4-1 and J is TRBJ2-7; 8 bases are a match to TRBD2. CDR3 size: 16 residues. The ends lost 2 bases at V and 4 bases at J; junction bases unmatched: 10. The germline gives CDR1 MGHRA, CDR2 YSYEKL. The chain's CDR3 is CASSQNAAGAQYEQYF. The CDR3 nucleotides are TGCGCCAGCAGCCAAAATGCAGCGGGGGCGCAGTACGAGCAGTACTTC.

The gene calls are TRBV5-4 and TRBJ2-3; TRBD2 agrees at 11 bases. The CDR3 length is 15 residues. Germline V gives CDR1 SGHNT, CDR2 YYREEE (reference sequence). V shed 5 bases and J 5 bases; nucleotides not matched to a gene: 7. Written as DNA, the CDR3 is TGTGCCAGCAGTCTTAGCGGGGGGGCAGGAGATACGCAGTATTTT. Translating it yields CASSLSGGAGDTQYF.

This sequence joins TRBV6-2 or TRBV6-3 and TRBJ1-2; 7 nucleotides line up with TRBD1. In germline, CDR1 is MNHEY, CDR2 SVGEGT. With 5 bases clipped from V and 6 bases from J, the junction kept 0 bases outside the gene matches. The CDR3 runs to 11 residues. The CDR3 nucleotides read TGTGCCAGCAGTGACAGGGATGGCTACACCTTC. It yields the protein CASSDRDGYTF.

This sequence joins TRBV3-1 (or the pseudogene TRBV3-2) and TRBJ2-1; possibly TRBD1 for D (7 bases). This CDR3 has 15 amino acids. Germline assignment: CDR1 LGHDT and CDR2 YNNKEL (reference sequence). V gave up 3 bases and J gave up 5 bases, with 14 bases separating them. CDR3 coding DNA: TGTGCCAGCAGCCAGTCCCAGGGGGGAAACAATGAGCAGTTCTTC. Its protein product is CASSQSQGGNNEQFF.

This clone appeared a few times. The rearrangement uses TRBV9 and TRBJ2-7; 8 nucleotides agree with TRBD1. J was trimmed by 6 bases and V by 4 bases; bases with no gene match: 3. This CDR3 spans 12 amino acids. From germline, CDR1 is SGDLS and CDR2 YYNGEE. The CDR3 region is CASSPGQGEQYF. CDR3 nucleotides: TGTGCCAGCAGCCCCGGACAGGGCGAGCAGTACTTC.

This chain connects TRBV6-2 or TRBV6-3 to TRBJ1-5; D possibly corresponds to TRBD1 (6 bases). The V gene's germline CDR1 is MNHEY and CDR2 SVGEGT. Trimming shortened V by 2 bases and J by 2 bases, and 13 bases separated the two germline ends. The CDR3 is 16 amino acids. CDR3 coding DNA: TGTGCCAGCAGTTACAGGGCGGGGGGCGGCAATCAGCCCCAGCATTTT. This encodes CASSYRAGGGNQPQHF.

The V and J genes are TRBV2 and TRBJ1-1; D unclear. The CDR3 has 13 residues. Trimming shortened V by 2 bases and J by 4 bases, and 8 bases separated the two germline ends. Germline values: CDR1 SNHLY, CDR2 FYNNEI. CDR3 amino acids: CASSERVSTEAFF. The CDR3 DNA sequence: TGTGCCAGCAGTGAACGGGTATCCACTGAAGCTTTCTTT.